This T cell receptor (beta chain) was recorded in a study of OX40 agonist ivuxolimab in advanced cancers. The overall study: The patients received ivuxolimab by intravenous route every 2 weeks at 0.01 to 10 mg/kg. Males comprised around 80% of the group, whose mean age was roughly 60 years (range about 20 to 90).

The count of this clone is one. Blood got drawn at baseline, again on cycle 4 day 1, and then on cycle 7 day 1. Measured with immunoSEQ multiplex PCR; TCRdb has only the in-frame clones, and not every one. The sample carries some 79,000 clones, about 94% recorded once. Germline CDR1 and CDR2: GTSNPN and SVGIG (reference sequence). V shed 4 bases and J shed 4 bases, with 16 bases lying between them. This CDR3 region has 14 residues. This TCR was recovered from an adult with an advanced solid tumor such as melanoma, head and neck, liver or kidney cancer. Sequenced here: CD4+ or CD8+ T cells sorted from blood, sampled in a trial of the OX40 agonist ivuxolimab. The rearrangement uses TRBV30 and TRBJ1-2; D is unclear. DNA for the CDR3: TGTGCCTGGAAACAAGGAGCAGGAGGCTATGGCTACACCTTC. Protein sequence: CAWKQGAGGYGYTF. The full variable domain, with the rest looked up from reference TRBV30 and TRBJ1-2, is SQTIHQWPATLVQPVGSPLSLECTVEGTSNPNLYWYRQAAGRGLQLLFYSVGIGQISSEVPQNLSASRPQDRQFILSSKKLLLSDSGFYLCAWKQGAGGYGYTFGSGTRLTVV.